The 28 T cell receptor beta chains in this list originate from one sample, sequenced in a study of Ad26.COV2.S vaccination and SARS-CoV-2 variants. Assay: immunoSEQ multiplex PCR; the TCRdb copy retains only in-frame clones and omits some. The repertoire has about 390,000 clones, around 85% of them found once; the top ten carry approximately 3.7%. This sample's treatment: roughly 18 received Ad26.COV2.S at low or high dose, single or two shots; about 5 received placebo; per-sample allocation not given. Sampling was done on day 63 after the first vaccine or placebo injection. Sequenced material: peripheral blood, taken in a trial of Ad26.COV2.S vaccine versus placebo. Receptor source: a person between 18 and 59 years old who received the Ad26.COV2.S COVID-19 vaccine or a placebo.

The chain employs TRBV21-1 and TRBJ2-1. TRBV21-1 is annotated as a pseudogene. This CDR3 comprises 17 residues. DNA of the CDR3: TGTGCCAGCAGCCCACTCCCGGGACCGAAATCTTACAATGAGCAGTTCTTC. This codes for CASSPLPGPKSYNEQFF.

This clone was counted a single time. CDR3: CASSYDRNTGELFF. Here the CDR3 DNA reads TGTGCCAGTAGTTACGACAGAAACACCGGGGAGCTGTTTTTT. The gene calls are TRBV19 and TRBJ2-2; possibly TRBD1 for D (5 bases). The germline V gene encodes CDR1 LNHDA and CDR2 SQIVND (reference sequence). V was clipped by 5 bases and J by 2 bases, with 9 bases between them. The CDR3 spans 14 residues.

The chain joins TRBV27 to TRBJ1-5; perhaps TRBD1 as D (6 bases). Trimming removed 5 bases at V and 4 bases at J, with 12 bases between. Germline loops: CDR1 MNHEY, CDR2 SMNVEV (reference sequence). This CDR3 region has 14 residues. CDR3 region: CASSLGTTNQPQHF. In nucleotides, the CDR3 is TGTGCCAGCAGTCTCGGGACAACTAATCAGCCCCAGCATTTT.

The rearrangement uses TRBV29-1 and TRBJ2-7; 7 bases are a match to TRBD1. V lost 6 bases and J lost 1; bases outside the gene matches: 3. This CDR3 comprises 12 residues. From germline, CDR1 is SQVTM and CDR2 ANQGSEA. CDR3 region: CSVRQGSYEQYF. CDR3 DNA sequence: TGCAGCGTACGACAGGGATCCTACGAGCAGTACTTC.

The chain combines TRBV11-2 with TRBJ2-2; TRBD1 is a possible D gene (6 bases). CDR3 length: 15 amino acids. The V end lost 5 bases, the J end lost 1 base, and 11 bases lay between the germline ends. Germline CDR1 is SGHAT and CDR2 is FQNNGV. The CDR3, as DNA: TGTGCCAGCAGCCGATGGACAGAGAACACCGGGGAGCTGTTTTTT. Its translation is CASSRWTENTGELFF.

The chain links TRBV10-3 to TRBJ2-5; the D gene could be TRBD1 or TRBD2 (5 bases each). Trimming took off 0 bases at V and 3 bases at J, with 11 bases between the two ends. Germline loops: CDR1 ENHRY, CDR2 SYGVKD. The CDR3 sequence is 15 residues long. The CDR3, as DNA: TGTGCCATCAGTGAGTCCCCCGGGGCTGAAGAGACCCAGTACTTC. Protein sequence: CAISESPGAEETQYF.

This rearrangement joins TRBV6-1 to TRBJ1-2, with a tentative D call TRBD1 (6 bases). Per the germline V gene, CDR1 is MNHNS and CDR2 is SASEGT. V lost 3 bases and J lost 2, with 13 bases in between. CDR3 length equals 15 residues. The CDR3 loop is CASSDQGMGNYGYTF. The CDR3 DNA reads TGTGCCAGCAGTGATCAGGGGATGGGGAACTATGGCTACACCTTC.

The chain recombines TRBV6-5 with TRBJ2-2; TRBD1 might be the D (7 bases). The CDR3 is made up of 14 amino acids. Germline V gene lookup returns CDR1 MNHEY and CDR2 SVGAGI. This chain's CDR3 is CAGRGRGDTGELFF. CDR3 DNA sequence: TGTGCTGGAAGGGGCAGGGGGGACACCGGGGAGCTGTTTTTT.

This clone has more than one count but fewer than ten. The genes are TRBV27 and TRBJ2-1, with a tentative D call TRBD2 (7 bases). The germline V and J ends were trimmed by 3 bases and 0 bases, with 9 bases remaining between them. The CDR3 has 15 amino acids. In germline, CDR1 is MNHEY, CDR2 SMNVEV (reference sequence). CDR3 sequence (DNA): TGTGCCAGCAGTTTGGCGGGGGCCTCCTACAATGAGCAGTTCTTC. Its protein product is CASSLAGASYNEQFF.

The V gene is TRBV18, the J gene TRBJ2-7; 7 bases agree with TRBD1. In germline, CDR1 is KGHSH, CDR2 LQKENI. The CDR3 is 14 residues long. Losses at the gene ends were 3 bases for V and 4 bases for J; bases not matched to a gene: 6. This CDR3 reads CASSPERGLYEQYF. The CDR3 DNA reads as TGTGCCAGCTCACCGGAGAGGGGGCTTTACGAGCAGTACTTC.

The chain has TRBV7-2 and TRBJ1-2; no clear D. Trimming took 1 base from V and 4 from J, leaving 13 bases between them. This CDR3 contains 15 residues. In germline, CDR1 is SGHTA, CDR2 FQGNSA. The DNA for the CDR3 is TGTGCCAGCAGCTTAGAGGGCCATGGGAGCTATGGCTACACCTTC. Translating gives CASSLEGHGSYGYTF.

The J gene is TRBJ2-7, the V gene TRBV5-4; maybe TRBD2 (5 bases). CDR1 and CDR2 from the germline V gene are SGHNT and YYREEE (reference sequence). The V end lost 2 bases, the J end lost 2 bases, and 11 bases lay between the germline ends. This CDR3 is built from 14 residues. CDR3 nucleotides: TGTGCCAGCAGCTTAATGGCGGGTCCCTACGAGCAGTACTTC. This gives the protein CASSLMAGPYEQYF.

The rearrangement uses TRBV6-2 or TRBV6-3 and TRBJ2-7, with D uncertain. The V gene lost 5 bases and the J gene lost 7 bases, with 12 bases spanning the gap. Germline V gives CDR1 MNHEY, CDR2 SVGEGT. The CDR3 spans 12 residues. The CDR3 DNA follows: TGTGCCAGCAGTACCCACCAGTCGGAGCAGTACTTC. Its translation is CASSTHQSEQYF.

The chain combines TRBV5-6 with TRBJ2-2, with 7 positions matching TRBD2. Trimming removed 2 bases from V and 4 bases from J; junction bases left unmatched: 5. From germline, CDR1 is SGHDT and CDR2 YYEEEE. CDR3 size: 15 residues. CDR3 sequence: CASSLRGTTTGELFF. The CDR3 DNA reads TGTGCCAGCAGCTTACGCGGGACTACCACCGGGGAGCTGTTTTTT. The full variable domain, completed using reference TRBV5-6 and TRBJ2-2, is DAGVTQSPTHLIKTRGQQVTLRCSPKSGHDTVSWYQQALGQGPQFIFQYYEEEERQRGNFPDRFSGHQFPNYSSELNVNALLLGDSALYLCASSLRGTTTGELFFGEGSRLTVL.

V and J are TRBV7-2 and TRBJ2-7; 10 bases match TRBD1. Trimming cost V 4 bases and J 7 bases; bases outside gene matches: 10. CDR1 SGHTA and CDR2 FQGNSA come from the germline V gene. The CDR3 extends over 15 amino acids. The CDR3 loop reads CASSSQGQGQDEQYF. CDR3 bases: TGTGCCAGCAGCTCCCAGGGACAGGGGCAAGATGAGCAGTACTTC.

The chain employs TRBV4-3 and TRBJ1-4; no definite D call. The CDR3 is made up of 14 amino acids. The V and J ends lost 4 bases and 4 bases respectively, with 10 bases between them. Germline V gene lookup returns CDR1 LGHNA and CDR2 YSLEER. The CDR3 loop reads CASSRTDGNEKLFF. The CDR3 DNA sequence: TGCGCCAGCAGCCGAACTGACGGTAATGAAAAACTGTTTTTT.

The chain employs TRBV5-5 and TRBJ1-4; maybe TRBD1 (6 bases). The CDR3 spans 15 residues. In germline, CDR1 is SGHKS, CDR2 YYEKEE (reference sequence). V gave up 3 bases and J gave up 5 bases, with 14 bases separating them. The CDR3 DNA reads as TGTGCCAGCAGCTGGAGACCGGGACACAATGAAAAACTGTTTTTT. It encodes CASSWRPGHNEKLFF.

The chain links TRBV3-1 (or the pseudogene TRBV3-2) to TRBJ1-2; 8 nucleotides agree with TRBD1. CDR1 and CDR2 from the germline V gene are LGHDT and YNNKEL (reference sequence). This CDR3 has 14 residues. The ends lost 4 bases at V and 2 bases at J; junction bases unmatched: 3. The CDR3 spells CASSRDRGNYGYTF. The CDR3 DNA reads TGTGCCAGCAGCCGAGACAGGGGAAACTATGGCTACACCTTC.

The chain is built from TRBV6-1 and TRBJ1-5; unclear D gene. The V end was cut by 3 bases, the J end by 0 bases, with 3 bases between. The CDR3 length is 13 residues. Germline V gives CDR1 MNHNS, CDR2 SASEGT. CDR3 in DNA: TGTGCCAGCAGTGATGGTAGCAATCAGCCCCAGCATTTT. Protein: CASSDGSNQPQHF.

The chain links TRBV24-1 to TRBJ2-1; TRBD1 or TRBD2 may be the D gene (5 bases each). V shed 10 bases and J shed 3 bases, with 18 bases lying between them. The CDR3 is made up of 15 amino acids. Germline V gives CDR1 KGHDR, CDR2 SFDVKD. Written as DNA, the CDR3 is TGTGCCACTAGCGTCTCGCAGGGCAACTACAATGAGCAGTTCTTC. It is translated as CATSVSQGNYNEQFF.

As regards this clone: At one boundary the junction diverges from the germline segment, which might be a read error. The chain employs TRBV15 and TRBJ1-4; no definite D call. In germline, CDR1 is LNHNV, CDR2 YYDKDF (reference sequence). This CDR3 has 13 amino acids. CDR3 in amino acids: CATRRATNEKLFF. CDR3 DNA sequence: TGTGCCACCAGGAGAGCAACTAATGAAAAACTGTTTTTT.

V usage is TRBV7-2 and J usage is TRBJ2-1, with D perhaps given as TRBD1 or TRBD2 (6 bases each). V gave up 5 bases and J gave up 5 bases, with 19 bases separating them. Germline loops: CDR1 SGHTA, CDR2 FQGNSA. CDR3 length: 16 residues. Here the CDR3 DNA reads TGTGCCAGCAGCCCGAGAGGGGGGAATTGGCACAATGAGCAGTTCTTC. Encoded protein: CASSPRGGNWHNEQFF. The full variable domain, completed using reference TRBV7-2 and TRBJ2-1, is GAGVSQSPSNKVTEKGKDVELRCDPISGHTALYWYRQSLGQGLEFLIYFQGNSAPDKSGLPSDRFSAERTGGSVSTLTIQRTQQEDSAVYLCASSPRGGNWHNEQFFGPGTRLTVL.

Worth noting for this clone: Other DNA sequences from this sample encode an identical CDR3 as well. The chain uses TRBV9 and TRBJ2-5; 7 positions agree with TRBD2. V dropped 2 bases and J dropped 4; count of bases not matched to a gene: 2. Per the germline V gene, CDR1 is SGDLS and CDR2 is YYNGEE. The CDR3 covers 13 residues. CDR3 residues: CASSVVAGETQYF. The CDR3, as DNA: TGTGCCAGCAGCGTGGTAGCGGGAGAGACCCAGTACTTC.

The V gene is TRBV7-6, the J gene TRBJ2-3; D is possibly TRBD1 (6 bases). Deletions cut 1 base from V and 4 bases from J, with 9 bases between. There are 14 residues in the CDR3. Germline assignment: CDR1 SGHVS and CDR2 FNYEAQ. CDR3 nucleotides: TGTGCCAGCAGCTTAGTCCAGGGGCCAGATACGCAGTATTTT. Protein product: CASSLVQGPDTQYF.

The rearrangement uses TRBV5-4 and TRBJ1-3; D unresolved. Germline-derived CDR1 and CDR2 are SGHNT and YYREEE (reference sequence). The CDR3 runs to 14 residues. Trimming removed 4 bases at V and 7 bases at J, with 15 bases between. The CDR3 here is CASSDRRLGNTIYF. The CDR3 DNA is TGTGCCAGCAGCGACCGTCGATTAGGTAACACCATATATTTT.

The gene calls are TRBV7-9 and TRBJ1-1; possibly TRBD1 for D (5 bases). V gave up 5 bases and J gave up 10 bases, with 14 bases separating them. This CDR3 has 12 residues. The germline CDR1 and CDR2 sequences are SEHNR and FQNEAQ (reference sequence). The DNA of the CDR3 is TGTGCCAGCAGCCGAGCTGGACAAGGAGCTTTCTTT. It specifies CASSRAGQGAFF.

The chain is built from TRBV19 and TRBJ1-5, with D tentatively TRBD1 (5 bases). V was trimmed by 2 bases and J by 0 bases, leaving 29 bases between them. This CDR3 is 22 amino acids long. Germline CDR1 is LNHDA and CDR2 is SQIVND (reference sequence). The CDR3 sequence is CASSITRSDAFGAVYSNQPQHF. The CDR3 nucleotides read TGTGCCAGTAGTATAACCCGATCGGACGCATTCGGGGCTGTTTATAGCAATCAGCCCCAGCATTTT.

The CDR3 DNA reads TGTGCCACGACAGATAGCAATCAGCCCCAGCATTTT. Encoded protein: CATTDSNQPQHF. V gene TRBV10-3 combines with J gene TRBJ1-5, with D possibly TRBD1 on 5 matching bases. V lost 10 bases, J lost 0 bases, and 7 bases lay in between. CDR1 and CDR2 from the germline V gene are ENHRY and SYGVKD. This CDR3 has 12 residues.